This TCR beta chain is from a study of technical replicates of blood from several donors. Trimming stripped 4 bases from V and 7 bases from J, with 11 bases between. Per the germline V gene, CDR1 is GTSNPN and CDR2 is SVGIG (reference sequence). The CDR3 has 11 residues. Only a few counts were recorded for this clone. Sequencing was performed with immunoSEQ multiplex PCR; in TCRdb, only in-frame clones are kept and a portion is missing. The data contain some 60,000 clones, approximately 87% of them singletons. This chain links TRBV30 with TRBJ2-7; D gene ambiguous. This TCR was sampled from a human donor in good health. Some clones in this sample may be carry-over from other donors' samples. Sequencing input: PBMCs. The CDR3 is CAWTERSEQYF. CDR3 sequence (DNA): TGTGCCTGGACCGAGAGAAGTGAGCAGTACTTC.